The clone carrying this TCR beta chain has a count of ten or more. What it binds is unknown. This sample is drawn from a study of blood T cells in healthy people across ages. General study points: Bulk PBMC profiling left naive and antigen-experienced comparisons inconclusive. TCR beta diversity correlated strongly with naive T cell percentage.

This CDR3 contains 12 residues. Germline loops: CDR1 ENHRY, CDR2 SYGVKD. Trimming took 6 bases from V and 8 from J, leaving 13 bases between them. Healthy individuals of Caucasian origin from Russia, aged roughly 6 to 100, served as donors. The authors ran a second PCR of about 7 to 11 cycles using a sample-barcoded 5' primer and a J-beta primer mix. Carrying 12 random nucleotides, a template-switch adaptor labeled each individual cDNA molecule. MiXCR, run by TCRdb on the 5' RACE reads, gives a single entry per CDR3 protein. The repertoire has fewer than 950,000 distinct CDR3 sequences, roughly 40% of them found once; the top ten carry roughly 13%.

The source of this sequence is a man aged 18-30 years in good health. What was sequenced was blood. The chain joins TRBV10-3 to TRBJ1-2; D gene uncertain. CDR3 DNA: TGTGCCATCAGGACGGATCCTGGGGGCTACACCTTC. Protein: CAIRTDPGGYTF.